These 29 T cell receptor beta chains came from one sample sequenced in a study of cytomegalovirus exposure and HLA in healthy donors. The PCR contained 60 Vbeta and 13 Jbeta primers. Measured with immunoSEQ multiplex PCR; TCRdb has only the in-frame clones, and not every one. The sample has 200,000 to 250,000 clones; the top ten hold more than 0.95%. The material sequenced was PBMCs. These receptors came from a girl between 2 and 10 years old in good health and CMV-seropositive.

V is TRBV5-1 and J is TRBJ2-5; D remains unclear. V was pared by 0 bases and J by 1 base, with 7 bases between. The CDR3 is made up of 14 amino acids. CDR1 SGHRS and CDR2 YFSETQ come from the germline V gene. CDR3 DNA: TGCGCCAGCAGCTTGGACAGCATCCAAGAGACCCAGTACTTC. Translated: CASSLDSIQETQYF.

The chain has TRBV28 and TRBJ1-2, with a weak D call TRBD1 (6 bases). The CDR3 spans 14 residues. Trimming left V 6 bases short and J 8 bases short, with 19 bases between. In germline, CDR1 is MDHEN, CDR2 SYDVKM. CDR3 residues: CASRGEGGPEGYTF. CDR3 coding DNA: TGTGCCAGCAGGGGGGAGGGGGGCCCAGAAGGCTACACCTTC.

The chain carries TRBV4-1 and TRBJ2-5; TRBD2 might be the D (6 bases). The CDR3 has 13 amino acids. Germline CDR1 is MGHRA and CDR2 is YSYEKL. Trimming cost V 4 bases and J 0 bases, with 6 bases left between them. CDR3 in DNA: TGCGCCAGCAGCCGGGACTACCAAGAGACCCAGTACTTC. Translation: CASSRDYQETQYF.

The chain recombines TRBV9 with TRBJ1-1, with D unresolved. V lost 0 bases and J lost 3, with 6 bases in between. CDR3 length equals 13 residues. Germline lookup yields CDR1 SGDLS and CDR2 YYNGEE. CDR3 nucleotides: TGTGCCAGCAGCGTAGCGGGATACACTGAAGCTTTCTTT. Its translation is CASSVAGYTEAFF.

This chain joins TRBV9 and TRBJ1-2; D gene ambiguous. This CDR3 region has 14 residues. The germline V and J ends were trimmed by 2 bases and 4 bases, with 12 bases remaining between them. The germline gives CDR1 SGDLS, CDR2 YYNGEE. The CDR3: CASSVAGTPYGYTF. The DNA of the CDR3 is TGTGCCAGCAGCGTGGCAGGAACCCCCTATGGCTACACCTTC.

The chain carries TRBV5-5 and TRBJ2-3; D is undetermined. The CDR3 runs to 14 residues. CDR1 is SGHKS, CDR2 YYEKEE, per germline (reference sequence). Between the trimmed V and J ends, which lost 4 bases and 1 base, there was a span of 10 bases. The CDR3 coding sequence is TGTGCCAGCAGCCTCGGTCCCGGCACAGATACGCAGTATTTT. Translating gives CASSLGPGTDTQYF.

The chain couples TRBV27 to TRBJ2-3; D is unclear. The V and J ends lost 3 bases and 6 bases respectively, with 4 bases between them. This CDR3 is built from 11 residues. Germline V gene data show CDR1 as MNHEY and CDR2 as SMNVEV (reference sequence). The CDR3 here is CASSLRDTQYF. The CDR3, as DNA: TGTGCCAGCAGTTTGCGGGATACGCAGTATTTT.

J is TRBJ2-7 and V is TRBV28; tentative D call: TRBD2 (6 bases). With 6 bases removed from V and 3 bases from J, the gap between germline ends came to 30 bases. This CDR3 has 19 residues. CDR1 MDHEN and CDR2 SYDVKM come from the germline V gene. The CDR3 protein is CASRVVSFRGVPGDYEQYF. In DNA form, the CDR3 reads TGTGCCAGCAGAGTTGTTTCGTTTAGGGGAGTCCCGGGGGACTACGAGCAGTACTTC.

The chain carries TRBV4-1 and TRBJ1-5; D might be TRBD1 (6 bases). Per germline, CDR1 MGHRA and CDR2 YSYEKL. The ends were cut back, 5 bases at V and 6 bases at J, with 14 bases in the middle. This CDR3 is 14 amino acids long. The CDR3 spells CASSYQGSGQPQHF. In DNA form, the CDR3 reads TGCGCCAGCAGCTATCAGGGGTCGGGTCAGCCCCAGCATTTT.

The rearrangement joins TRBV28 to TRBJ2-7; D ambiguous. From germline, CDR1 is MDHEN and CDR2 SYDVKM. The CDR3 covers 12 residues. Trimming removed 7 bases at V and 0 bases at J, with 7 bases between. The CDR3 region has the DNA TGTGCCAGCACCGAGTCCTCCTACGAGCAGTACTTC. It translates to CASTESSYEQYF.

The rearrangement joins TRBV6-5 to TRBJ2-3; 9 bases agree with TRBD1. With 9 bases clipped from V and 2 bases from J, the junction kept 3 bases outside the gene matches. Germline V gene lookup returns CDR1 MNHEY and CDR2 SVGAGI. This CDR3 comprises 13 residues. CDR3 sequence reads: CASWTGATDTQYF. In DNA form, the CDR3 reads TGTGCCAGTTGGACAGGGGCCACAGATACGCAGTATTTT.

The chain employs TRBV19 and TRBJ2-7, with D possibly matching TRBD1 (7 bases). Germline V gene data show CDR1 as LNHDA and CDR2 as SQIVND (reference sequence). Deletions cut 7 bases from V and 2 bases from J, with 24 bases between. CDR3 size: 17 residues. As DNA, the CDR3 is TGTGCCAGTACCCCTGGGTGGACAGGCGGGATCCCCTACGAGCAGTACTTC. Translated: CASTPGWTGGIPYEQYF.

For the CDR3, the DNA is TGTGCCACCAGCAGCTCGGTGGGAGGGCCAAGAGAGACCCAGTACTTC. Protein product: CATSSSVGGPRETQYF. The chain links TRBV15 to TRBJ2-5; 7 bases are a match to TRBD2. Unmatched junction bases numbered 11, after V lost 3 bases and J lost 4 bases. Germline values: CDR1 LNHNV, CDR2 YYDKDF (reference sequence). The CDR3 sequence is 16 residues long.

The CDR3 protein is CASSIEAGGGYQPQHF. CDR3 bases: TGTGCCAGTAGTATAGAGGCGGGAGGTGGTTACCAGCCCCAGCATTTT. The V call is TRBV19, the J call TRBJ1-5, with D unresolved. Trimming pared 0 bases from V and 7 bases from J, leaving 16 bases between. Germline V gene lookup returns CDR1 LNHDA and CDR2 SQIVND (reference sequence). The CDR3 is 16 residues long.

The rearrangement joins TRBV2 to TRBJ1-3; 7 bases are a match to TRBD1. V shed 10 bases, J shed 9 bases, and the junction held 12 bases outside the gene matches. This CDR3 contains 13 residues. Germline loops: CDR1 SNHLY, CDR2 FYNNEI. CDR3 in amino acids: CATGDSRGRTIYF. CDR3 nucleotides: TGTGCCACGGGGGACAGTCGCGGGCGCACCATATATTTT.

The CDR3: CAWSGPQGSYEQYF. CDR3 nucleotide sequence: TGTGCCTGGAGTGGTCCCCAGGGGAGTTACGAGCAGTACTTC. The chain joins TRBV30 to TRBJ2-7; TRBD1 is a possible D gene (6 bases). Germline CDR1 and CDR2: GTSNPN and SVGIG (reference sequence). V lost 1 base to trimming and J lost 4 bases, with 14 bases between them. CDR3 length: 14 amino acids. The variable domain in full, completed from reference TRBV30 and TRBJ2-7, reads SQTIHQWPATLVQPVGSPLSLECTVEGTSNPNLYWYRQAAGRGLQLLFYSVGIGQISSEVPQNLSASRPQDRQFILSSKKLLLSDSGFYLCAWSGPQGSYEQYFGPGTRLTVT.

In the case of this clone: At the DNA level, this CDR3 is encoded by other sequences in the same sample as well. This chain links TRBV6-5 with TRBJ2-3; weak D call: TRBD2 (6 bases). CDR1 is MNHEY, CDR2 SVGAGI, per germline. This CDR3 has 11 amino acids. The V end was cut by 6 bases, the J end by 6 bases, with 7 bases between. The CDR3 loop reads CASSRGDTQYF. The CDR3 DNA sequence: TGTGCCAGCAGCCGGGGGGATACGCAGTATTTT.

The gene calls are TRBV6-1 and TRBJ2-1; tentatively, D is TRBD1 (6 bases). The germline CDR1 and CDR2 sequences are MNHNS and SASEGT. The CDR3 runs 15 residues. V was shortened by 1 base and J by 3 bases, with 10 bases between the two germline ends. Here the CDR3 DNA reads TGTGCCAGCAGTGAAGTGGCGGACAGCTACAATGAGCAGTTCTTC. Amino acid sequence: CASSEVADSYNEQFF.

The V and J genes are TRBV6-6 and TRBJ2-7, with 8 nucleotides matching TRBD2. The V segment lost 1 base and the J segment 6 bases; nucleotides outside the gene matches: 5. Per the germline V gene, CDR1 is MNHNY and CDR2 is SVGAGI (reference sequence). The CDR3 is 14 amino acids. The CDR3 reads CASSYFSGRAEQYF. CDR3 nucleotide sequence: TGTGCCAGCAGTTACTTCAGCGGGAGAGCCGAGCAGTACTTC.

The chain has TRBV4-1 and TRBJ2-5; 10 positions agree with TRBD2. This CDR3 spans 18 amino acids. In germline, CDR1 is MGHRA, CDR2 YSYEKL. The trim removed 0 bases at V and 4 bases at J, leaving 11 bases unmatched. The CDR3 nucleotides read TGCGCCAGCAGCCAAGAGAAGGGCCTAGCGGGAGACGGAGAGACCCAGTACTTC. Protein sequence: CASSQEKGLAGDGETQYF.

The DNA of the CDR3 is TGCGCCAGCAGCGAGACAGTAACAGATACGCAGTATTTT. It codes for CASSETVTDTQYF. The rearrangement joins TRBV5-1 to TRBJ2-3; TRBD1 might be the D (5 bases). Trimming left V 4 bases short and J 3 bases short, with 9 bases between. The V gene's germline CDR1 is SGHRS and CDR2 YFSETQ. This CDR3 spans 13 amino acids.

The chain is built from TRBV5-1 and TRBJ2-7, with 7 nucleotides matching TRBD1. The germline V gene encodes CDR1 SGHRS and CDR2 YFSETQ. There are 14 residues in the CDR3. V trimming: 3 bases; J trimming: 3 bases; junction bases outside the gene matches: 6. The CDR3 sequence: CASSSLTGNYEQYF. In nucleotides, the CDR3 is TGCGCCAGCAGCTCCCTGACAGGGAACTACGAGCAGTACTTC.

V usage is TRBV27 and J usage is TRBJ2-1; 8 nucleotides match TRBD1. The germline gives CDR1 MNHEY, CDR2 SMNVEV (reference sequence). Trimming at V came to 7 bases and at J to 4 bases, leaving 9 bases not matched to a gene. The CDR3 has 15 residues. The CDR3 bases are TGTGCCAGCACCCCCGACAGGGGTGTGTACAATGAGCAGTTCTTC. The encoded protein is CASTPDRGVYNEQFF.

This chain links TRBV7-3 with TRBJ2-3; TRBD2 matches at 14 bases. After removal of 4 bases from V and 2 bases from J, the junction contained 2 bases not matched to a gene. The CDR3 spans 16 residues. Germline values: CDR1 SGHTA, CDR2 FQGTGA. In nucleotides, the CDR3 is TGTGCCAGCAGCTCGGGACTAGCGGGAGTCACAGATACGCAGTATTTT. This codes for CASSSGLAGVTDTQYF.

The CDR3 spells CARWREGASYNEQFF. The DNA for the CDR3 is TGTGCACGCTGGCGGGAGGGGGCATCCTACAATGAGCAGTTCTTC. J is TRBJ2-1 and V is TRBV19; 9 bases agree with TRBD2. Looked up from germline, CDR1 is LNHDA and CDR2 is SQIVND (reference sequence). The CDR3 consists of 15 residues.

The V call is TRBV27, the J call TRBJ2-1, with 7 bases aligning to TRBD2. Germline V gene sequence: CDR1 MNHEY, CDR2 SMNVEV (reference sequence). The CDR3 sequence is 14 residues long. The V gene end was trimmed by 5 bases and the J gene end by 7 bases; junction bases not matched to a gene: 8. The CDR3 region is CASSQFSGLNEQFF. The CDR3 DNA sequence: TGTGCCAGCAGTCAGTTTAGCGGGTTGAATGAGCAGTTCTTC.

The chain uses TRBV7-6 and TRBJ2-1; TRBD1 matches 8 bases. Trimming cost V 2 bases and J 3 bases; bases outside gene matches: 3. The V gene's germline CDR1 is SGHVS and CDR2 FNYEAQ. The CDR3 contains 15 residues. Here the CDR3 DNA reads TGTGCCAGCAGCTTATTGGGGACAGGCTACAATGAGCAGTTCTTC. Its protein is CASSLLGTGYNEQFF.

V usage is TRBV28 and J usage is TRBJ1-5; perhaps TRBD1 as D (5 bases). The CDR3 loop spans 14 amino acids. V was shortened by 6 bases and J by 5 bases, with 14 bases between the two germline ends. Germline-derived CDR1 and CDR2 are MDHEN and SYDVKM. This CDR3 is CASRYDSTDQPQHF. For the CDR3, the DNA is TGTGCCAGCAGATACGACAGCACCGATCAGCCCCAGCATTTT.

The CDR3 bases are TGTGCCAGCAGCTTGCCAGGAATGTACACTGAAGCTTTCTTT. This codes for CASSLPGMYTEAFF. The rearrangement uses TRBV5-4 and TRBJ1-1; D is uncertain. This CDR3 is built from 14 residues. Germline V CDR1 and CDR2: SGHNT, YYREEE (reference sequence). V was pared by 1 base and J by 3 bases, with 10 bases between.